These 23 T cell receptor beta chains came from one sample sequenced in a study of T cell changes during pregnancy in multiple sclerosis. TCRdb's table, derived via immunoSEQ multiplex PCR, lists solely in-frame clones and lacks some. The sample has 45,000 to 60,000 clones, 80% to 95% seen once. Source: CD4+ T cells from peripheral blood mononuclear cells, taken after pregnancy. These receptors all come from a female donor in good health, enrolled as a control in a pregnancy study.

The V call is TRBV6-4, the J call TRBJ1-1; TRBD1 is a possible D gene (6 bases). V was clipped by 6 bases and J by 3 bases, with 14 bases between them. In germline, CDR1 is MRHNA, CDR2 SNTAGT. There are 14 residues in the CDR3. CDR3 nucleotide sequence: TGTGCCAGCAGCCGATCCCCAGGGGACACTGAAGCTTTCTTT. The encoded protein is CASSRSPGDTEAFF.

The chain couples TRBV6-5 to TRBJ2-7, with 11 bases fitting TRBD2. Germline V CDR1 and CDR2: MNHEY, SVGAGI. This CDR3 comprises 15 residues. Trimming took 7 bases from V and 6 from J; bases not matched to a gene: 11. CDR3 residues: CASTQTGTSGGEQYF. CDR3 DNA sequence: TGTGCCAGCACTCAGACCGGGACTAGCGGTGGCGAGCAGTACTTC.

The chain carries TRBV5-8 and TRBJ2-5; D not resolved. The CDR3 has 12 residues. The germline CDR1 and CDR2 sequences are SGHTS and YDEGEE. Trimming took off 4 bases at V and 4 bases at J, with 8 bases between the two ends. The CDR3 bases are TGTGCCAGCAGCCCTCTAGGAGAGACCCAGTACTTC. As protein: CASSPLGETQYF.

This clone was observed once. V usage is TRBV5-1 and J usage is TRBJ1-1; 8 nucleotides agree with TRBD1. CDR1 and CDR2 (germline): SGHRS, YFSETQ. The CDR3 consists of 16 residues. V was pared by 4 bases and J by 3 bases, with 11 bases of the junction left unmatched. The CDR3: CASSPGQGGGDTEAFF. Here the CDR3 DNA reads TGCGCCAGCAGCCCTGGACAGGGAGGTGGGGACACTGAAGCTTTCTTT.

The chain has TRBV30 and TRBJ1-4; D is perhaps TRBD1 (6 bases). V gave up 1 base and J gave up 3 bases, with 15 bases separating them. The germline V gene has CDR1 GTSNPN and CDR2 SVGIG (reference sequence). This CDR3 comprises 16 residues. CDR3: CAWSAGDGFANEKLFF. The DNA for the CDR3 is TGTGCCTGGAGTGCAGGGGACGGGTTCGCTAATGAAAAACTGTTTTTT.

This chain uses TRBV5-1 with TRBJ1-4; D may be TRBD1 (5 bases). Trimming removed 1 base from V and 0 bases from J, with 7 bases in between. Germline V CDR1 and CDR2: SGHRS, YFSETQ. The CDR3 runs to 15 residues. CDR3 loop: CASSLWGATNEKLFF. The CDR3 region has the DNA TGCGCCAGCAGCTTGTGGGGCGCAACTAATGAAAAACTGTTTTTT.

The rearrangement uses TRBV5-1 and TRBJ2-2; D might be TRBD2 (5 bases). The CDR3 is 13 residues long. V gave up 7 bases and J gave up 6 bases, with 13 bases separating them. Germline assignment: CDR1 SGHRS and CDR2 YFSETQ. The CDR3, as DNA: TGCGCCAGCCTAGGAGGTTTGGCCGGGGAGCTGTTTTTT. This codes for CASLGGLAGELFF.

The sample holds one count of this clone. The junction differs from germline at one of its ends, possibly a read error. The chain carries TRBV7-7 and TRBJ2-5, with 9 bases aligning to TRBD2. This CDR3 comprises 15 residues. CDR1 is SSHAT, CDR2 FNYEAQ, per germline (reference sequence). The CDR3 sequence is CASSSRPSGKETQYF. CDR3 DNA sequence: TGTGCTAGCAGCTCGAGGCCTAGCGGGAAAGAGACCCAGTACTTC.

The chain joins TRBV19 to TRBJ2-3; no clear D. V was clipped by 4 bases and J by 3 bases, with 5 bases between them. This CDR3 spans 12 amino acids. Germline V gene lookup returns CDR1 LNHDA and CDR2 SQIVND (reference sequence). The CDR3 nucleotides are TGTGCCAGTAGTACCCTAACAGATACGCAGTATTTT. Protein: CASSTLTDTQYF.

The chain links TRBV15 to TRBJ2-3; 7 bases align to TRBD1. Per the germline V gene, CDR1 is LNHNV and CDR2 is YYDKDF (reference sequence). The CDR3 is made up of 16 amino acids. With 3 bases clipped from V and 0 bases from J, the junction kept 6 bases outside the gene matches. For the CDR3, the DNA is TGTGCCACCAGCAGTCCAGACAGGGAAAGCACAGATACGCAGTATTTT. This encodes CATSSPDRESTDTQYF. The complete variable domain, with remaining parts taken from reference TRBV15 and TRBJ2-3, reads DAMVIQNPRYQVTQFGKPVTLSCSQTLNHNVMYWYQQKSSQAPKLLFHYYDKDFNNEADTPDNFQSRRPNTSFCFLDIRSPGLGDTAMYLCATSSPDRESTDTQYFGPGTRLTVL.

This clone was observed once. The DNA of the CDR3 is TGTGCCACCAGCAGAGCTAGCGGGAGGGGAAACACCGGGGAGCTGTTTTTT. It translates to CATSRASGRGNTGELFF. The J gene is TRBJ2-2, the V gene TRBV15; 12 bases fit TRBD2. Germline trimming cut 1 base from V and 2 bases from J; bases unmatched to any gene: 2. The CDR3 runs 17 residues. Germline V lookup: CDR1 LNHNV, CDR2 YYDKDF (reference sequence).

This chain uses TRBV5-1 with TRBJ1-1; 9 positions match TRBD1. Germline CDR1 SGHRS, CDR2 YFSETQ. V lost 0 bases, J lost 4 bases, and 1 base stayed unmatched. This CDR3 comprises 14 residues. This CDR3 is CASSLEQGATEAFF. CDR3 in DNA: TGCGCCAGCAGCTTGGAACAGGGGGCCACTGAAGCTTTCTTT.

This clone was counted once. The DNA of the CDR3 is TGCGCCAGCAACCAGGGGCGGCAGGGAGAGCAGTACTTC. This gives the protein CASNQGRQGEQYF. This chain links TRBV5-1 with TRBJ2-7, with TRBD1 as a possible D gene (6 bases). Germline CDR1 and CDR2: SGHRS and YFSETQ. The CDR3 consists of 13 residues. With 6 bases removed from V and 7 bases from J, the gap between germline ends came to 17 bases.

The rearrangement links TRBV7-6 to TRBJ1-5; D possibly corresponds to TRBD1 (5 bases). This CDR3 region has 15 residues. Trimming shortened V by 2 bases and J by 1 base, and 9 bases separated the two germline ends. Germline lookup yields CDR1 SGHVS and CDR2 FNYEAQ. CDR3 sequence reads: CASSLFSGSNQPQHF. The DNA for the CDR3 is TGTGCCAGCAGCTTATTTTCAGGGAGCAATCAGCCCCAGCATTTT. Full variable domain (missing parts from reference TRBV7-6 and TRBJ1-5): GAGVSQSPRYKVTKRGQDVALRCDPISGHVSLYWYRQALGQGPEFLTYFNYEAQQDKSGLPNDRFSAERPEGSISTLTIQRTEQRDSAMYRCASSLFSGSNQPQHFGDGTRLSIL.

The V and J genes are TRBV5-1 and TRBJ1-1; weak D call: TRBD1 (5 bases). The ends were cut back, 2 bases at V and 3 bases at J, with 11 bases in the middle. The CDR3 length is 14 residues. CDR1 is SGHRS and CDR2 is YFSETQ in the germline V gene. CDR3 nucleotides: TGCGCCAGCAGCTTCGCGGGGGGGGACACTGAAGCTTTCTTT. This codes for CASSFAGGDTEAFF.

The chain couples TRBV4-2 to TRBJ2-3, with 9 bases matching TRBD2. CDR1 LGHNA and CDR2 YNFKEQ come from the germline V gene. This CDR3 is built from 18 residues. Trimming took 1 base from V and 3 from J; bases not matched to a gene: 11. DNA for the CDR3: TGTGCCAGCAGCCAAGGTCAAAGCGGGGGGTATGCGACAGATACGCAGTATTTT. Protein: CASSQGQSGGYATDTQYF.

This chain uses TRBV19 with TRBJ2-1; D not resolved. V gave up 6 bases and J gave up 8 bases, with 14 bases separating them. Germline CDR1 LNHDA, CDR2 SQIVND (reference sequence). The CDR3 is 13 residues long. The CDR3 spells CASRPLASDEQFF. The CDR3 region has the DNA TGTGCCAGTAGACCTCTCGCGAGCGATGAGCAGTTCTTC.

The gene calls are TRBV29-1 and TRBJ2-5, with 8 positions matching TRBD1. Germline trimming cut 5 bases from V and 2 bases from J; bases unmatched to any gene: 13. Germline values: CDR1 SQVTM, CDR2 ANQGSEA. CDR3 length equals 16 residues. The DNA of the CDR3 is TGCAGCGTTCTAGGCGGACAGGGTGGAGGGCAAGAGACCCAGTACTTC. Its protein is CSVLGGQGGGQETQYF.

The V gene is TRBV18, the J gene TRBJ2-3; the D is unclear. This CDR3 is built from 13 residues. Trimming removed 2 bases at V and 2 bases at J, with 5 bases between. CDR1 and CDR2 (germline): KGHSH, LQKENI. CDR3 in DNA: TGTGCCAGCTCACCAGCGGTCACAGATACGCAGTATTTT. It is translated as CASSPAVTDTQYF.

The chain has TRBV28 and TRBJ1-1, with D possibly matching TRBD1 (6 bases). The CDR3 covers 11 residues. Germline CDR1 and CDR2: MDHEN and SYDVKM. Trimming pared 7 bases from V and 7 bases from J, leaving 10 bases between. The chain's CDR3 is CASTGQFEAFF. CDR3 bases: TGTGCCAGCACAGGACAGTTTGAAGCTTTCTTT.

The J gene is TRBJ2-2, the V gene TRBV19; D possibly corresponds to TRBD1 (7 bases). The V and J ends lost 4 bases and 3 bases respectively, with 15 bases between them. CDR3 length: 16 residues. Germline CDR1 LNHDA, CDR2 SQIVND (reference sequence). CDR3 in DNA: TGTGCCAGTAGTAATCACGCAGGGGGGTACACCGGGGAGCTGTTTTTT. Translating gives CASSNHAGGYTGELFF.

The chain has TRBV9 and TRBJ2-7, with D perhaps matching TRBD2 (5 bases). CDR3 length equals 14 residues. The V gene lost 0 bases and the J gene lost 6 bases, with 13 bases spanning the gap. The germline CDR1 and CDR2 sequences are SGDLS and YYNGEE. The CDR3 protein is CASSVEVIGIEQYF. The CDR3 nucleotides are TGTGCCAGCAGCGTAGAGGTTATCGGGATCGAGCAGTACTTC.

The J gene is TRBJ2-7, the V gene TRBV5-1; weak D call: TRBD2 (5 bases). V was clipped by 5 bases and J by 4 bases, with 19 bases between them. CDR1 SGHRS and CDR2 YFSETQ come from the germline V gene. This CDR3 is built from 15 residues. The CDR3, as DNA: TGCGCCAGCAGTTATGGGAGTTTGGCCGAATACGAGCAGTACTTC. Its protein is CASSYGSLAEYEQYF.